This TCR beta chain was documented in a study of cytomegalovirus exposure and HLA in healthy donors. The wider study: A preliminary data release comprised approximately 85 million unique TCRs obtained from HLA-typed donors. General study findings and limits: A later look showed TCR association rates differing by HLA locus, highest for DRB1 and lowest for HLA-C. TCR beta V- and J-gene trimming, according to a later analysis, was linked to a missense DCLRE1C variant.

As to this clone: Its antigen is undetermined.

Looked up from germline, CDR1 is WSHSY and CDR2 is SAAADI. Deletions cut 3 bases from V and 1 base from J, with 7 bases between. The CDR3 covers 14 residues. These donors counted as nominally healthy when sampled, but unrecorded immune exposures were likely. Vbeta (60) and Jbeta (13) primers were used in the PCR. The repertoire was sequenced with immunoSEQ multiplex PCR; TCRdb's copy has only in-frame clones and lacks some. The sample shows about 57,000 clones, more than 75% of them seen only once. The V and J genes are TRBV10-2 and TRBJ1-5; perhaps TRBD1 as D (5 bases). Sample: PBMCs. This TCR was recovered from a male donor in good health and CMV-seronegative. The CDR3 DNA sequence: TGCGCCAGCAGTGACAGGGCGAGCAATCAGCCCCAGCATTTT. Its protein product is CASSDRASNQPQHF.